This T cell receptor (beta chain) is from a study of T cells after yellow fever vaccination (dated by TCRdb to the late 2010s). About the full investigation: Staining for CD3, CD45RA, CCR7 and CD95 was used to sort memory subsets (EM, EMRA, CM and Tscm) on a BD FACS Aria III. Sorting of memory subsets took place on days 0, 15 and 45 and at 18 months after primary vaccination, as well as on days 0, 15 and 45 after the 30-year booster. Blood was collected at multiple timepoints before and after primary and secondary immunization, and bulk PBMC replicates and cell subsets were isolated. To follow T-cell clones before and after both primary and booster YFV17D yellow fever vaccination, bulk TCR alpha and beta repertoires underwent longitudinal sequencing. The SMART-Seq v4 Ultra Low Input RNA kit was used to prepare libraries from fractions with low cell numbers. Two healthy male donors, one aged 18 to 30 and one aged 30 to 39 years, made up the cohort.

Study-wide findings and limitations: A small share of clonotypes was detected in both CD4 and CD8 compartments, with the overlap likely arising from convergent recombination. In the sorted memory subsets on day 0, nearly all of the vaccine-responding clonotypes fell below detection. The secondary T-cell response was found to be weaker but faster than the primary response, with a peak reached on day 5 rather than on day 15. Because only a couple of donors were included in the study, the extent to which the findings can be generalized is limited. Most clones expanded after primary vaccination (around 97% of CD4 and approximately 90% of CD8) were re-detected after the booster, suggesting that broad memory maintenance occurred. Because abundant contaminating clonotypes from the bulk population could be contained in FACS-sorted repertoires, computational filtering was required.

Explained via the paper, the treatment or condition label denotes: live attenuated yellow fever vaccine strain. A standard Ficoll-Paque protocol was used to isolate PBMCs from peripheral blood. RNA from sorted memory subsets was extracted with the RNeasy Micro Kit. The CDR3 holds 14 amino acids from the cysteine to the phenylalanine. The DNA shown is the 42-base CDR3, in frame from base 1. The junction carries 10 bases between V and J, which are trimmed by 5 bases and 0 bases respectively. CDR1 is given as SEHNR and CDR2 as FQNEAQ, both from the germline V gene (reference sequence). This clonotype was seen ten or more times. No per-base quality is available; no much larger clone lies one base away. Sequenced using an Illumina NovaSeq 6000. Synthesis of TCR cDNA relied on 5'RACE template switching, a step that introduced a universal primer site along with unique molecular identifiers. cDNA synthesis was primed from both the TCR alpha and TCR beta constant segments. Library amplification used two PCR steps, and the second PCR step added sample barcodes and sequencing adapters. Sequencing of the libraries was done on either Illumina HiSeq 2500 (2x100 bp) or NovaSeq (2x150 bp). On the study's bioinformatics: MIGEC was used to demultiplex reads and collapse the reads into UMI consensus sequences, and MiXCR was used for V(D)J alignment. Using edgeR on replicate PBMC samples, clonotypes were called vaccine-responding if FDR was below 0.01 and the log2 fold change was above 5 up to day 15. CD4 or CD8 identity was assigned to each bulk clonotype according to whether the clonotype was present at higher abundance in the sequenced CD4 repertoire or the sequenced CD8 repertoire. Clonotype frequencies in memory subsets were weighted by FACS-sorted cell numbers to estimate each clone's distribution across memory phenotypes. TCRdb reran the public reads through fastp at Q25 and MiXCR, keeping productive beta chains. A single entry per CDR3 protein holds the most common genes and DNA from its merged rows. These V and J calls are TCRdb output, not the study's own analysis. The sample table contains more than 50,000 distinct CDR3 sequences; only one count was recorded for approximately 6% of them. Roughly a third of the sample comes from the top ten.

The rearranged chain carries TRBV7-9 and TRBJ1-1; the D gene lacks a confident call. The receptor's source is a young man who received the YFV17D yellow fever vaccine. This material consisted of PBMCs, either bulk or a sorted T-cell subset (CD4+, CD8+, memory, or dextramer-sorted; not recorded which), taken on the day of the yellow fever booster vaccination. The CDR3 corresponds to CASSPQPMNTEAFF. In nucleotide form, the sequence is TGTGCCAGCAGCCCACAACCGATGAACACTGAAGCTTTCTTT.